This TCR beta chain was documented in a study of blood T cells in healthy people across ages. This clonotype was detected a few times. Alongside a J-beta primer mix, a sample-barcoded 5' primer served in a second PCR lasting about 7 to 11 cycles. Every molecule of cDNA carried a tag from a template-switch adaptor with 12 random nucleotides. TCRdb processed the 5' RACE reads anew with MiXCR; each CDR3 protein has one entry. This table has 780,000 or so distinct CDR3 sequences, 56% appearing once. Per the germline V gene, CDR1 is SGHVS and CDR2 is FNYEAQ. The CDR3 runs 12 residues. Between the trimmed V and J ends, which lost 5 bases and 7 bases, there was a span of 11 bases.

The rearrangement joins TRBV7-6 to TRBJ1-2; D uncertain. This TCR came from a man aged 35-49 years in good health. The material sequenced was blood. The CDR3 nucleotides read TGTGCCAGCAGCCCAGTAGCGGGTGGCTACACCTTC. Amino acid sequence: CASSPVAGGYTF. Full variable domain (rest looked up from reference TRBV7-6 and TRBJ1-2): GAGVSQSPRYKVTKRGQDVALRCDPISGHVSLYWYRQALGQGPEFLTYFNYEAQQDKSGLPNDRFSAERPEGSISTLTIQRTEQRDSAMYRCASSPVAGGYTFGSGTRLTVV.